These 3 T cell receptor beta chains came from one sample sequenced in a study of blood T cell repertoires in COVID-19. Generated by immunoSEQ multiplex PCR, the TCRdb table keeps only in-frame clones and is missing some. Among fewer than 80,000 clones, around 84% were seen once, and the ten largest hold 0.9% to 1.2%. Sequencing used peripheral blood. Receptor source: a man in his 70s with acute or convalescent COVID-19.

The chain links TRBV10-3 to TRBJ2-3; the D is unclear. The CDR3 sequence is 12 residues long. CDR1 is ENHRY, CDR2 SYGVKD, per germline. V lost 10 bases to trimming and J lost 7 bases, with 15 bases between them. CDR3 in amino acids: CATRQEKNTQYF. The CDR3 DNA reads TGTGCCACCCGACAAGAAAAAAATACGCAGTATTTT.

In this sample, this clone turned up once. V is TRBV19 and J is TRBJ1-3; D gene unclear. CDR1 and CDR2 from the germline V gene are LNHDA and SQIVND (reference sequence). This CDR3 is built from 14 residues. Trimming cost V 5 bases and J 2 bases, with 10 bases left between them. In nucleotides, the CDR3 is TGTGCCAGTAGTCTGCCGGGTGCTGGAAACACCATATATTTT. Amino acid sequence: CASSLPGAGNTIYF.

The chain carries TRBV5-5 and TRBJ1-1; D unclear. V was cut by 2 bases and J by 8 bases, with 13 bases left in between. This CDR3 has 13 residues. Germline CDR1 reads SGHKS; CDR2 reads YYEKEE (reference sequence). CDR3 DNA sequence: TGTGCCAGCAGCTTAAGTCCGTCCGGGGAAGCTTTCTTT. Its protein product is CASSLSPSGEAFF.